This passage covers 29 T cell receptor beta chains from one sample sequenced in a study of T cells in Graves' hyperthyroidism and ophthalmopathy. There were TCR beta CDR3 regions amplified from RNA transcripts. The HTBI primer set drove a first-round RT-PCR of the TCR CDR3. Via MiXCR, TCRdb re-called the multiplex PCR reads, giving one row per CDR3 protein. The sample records about 690,000 distinct CDR3 sequences, around a sixth being singletons. The sample comprised blood. These receptors originate from a man between 50 and 59 years old with Graves' hyperthyroidism.

As to this clonotype: A read error may explain this, as a much larger clone is one base away. The chain recombines TRBV12-3 or TRBV12-4 with TRBJ1-1; D uncertain. This CDR3 comprises 20 residues. Trimming shortened V by 5 bases and J by 3 bases, and 31 bases separated the two germline ends. CDR3 coding DNA: TGTGCCAGCAGTGCCTTACCCCTAACTCATTTAGGGAGGCCGGACACTGAAGCTTTCTTT. Protein product: CASSALPLTHLGRPDTEAFF.

This chain uses TRBV9 with TRBJ2-1; D gene ambiguous. CDR3 length equals 14 residues. Germline V lookup: CDR1 SGDLS, CDR2 YYNGEE. Trimming took 0 bases from V and 5 from J, leaving 9 bases between them. CDR3 residues: CASSVESKHNEQFF. The CDR3 nucleotides read TGTGCCAGCAGCGTAGAGTCTAAACACAATGAGCAGTTCTTC.

This clonotype has more than one count but fewer than ten. The chain combines TRBV28 with TRBJ1-5; D perhaps matches TRBD1 (5 bases). The CDR3 loop spans 14 amino acids. CDR1 MDHEN and CDR2 SYDVKM come from the germline V gene. With 2 bases removed from V and 7 bases from J, the gap between germline ends came to 12 bases. The chain's CDR3 is CASSLPSGIQPQHF. The CDR3 nucleotides are TGTGCCAGCAGTTTACCTTCAGGGATACAGCCCCAGCATTTT.

The table lists this clonotype with many counts. V usage is TRBV6-1 and J usage is TRBJ2-6, with TRBD2 identical over 11 bases. Germline loops: CDR1 MNHNS, CDR2 SASEGT. The CDR3 runs 15 residues. J was trimmed by 9 bases and V by 5 bases; bases with no gene match: 6. The CDR3 is CASSQTSGTGNVLTF. Written as DNA, the CDR3 is TGTGCCAGCAGTCAGACTAGCGGGACAGGCAACGTCCTGACTTTC.

This clonotype was seen at least ten times. V is TRBV11-2 and J is TRBJ2-3; D might be TRBD2 (6 bases). The CDR3 has 15 residues. Germline CDR1 reads SGHAT; CDR2 reads FQNNGV. Trimming left V 3 bases short and J 0 bases short, with 10 bases between. In DNA, the CDR3 is TGTGCCAGCAGCTTCGGGACTTTTAGCACAGATACGCAGTATTTT. Protein sequence: CASSFGTFSTDTQYF.

This chain connects TRBV18 to TRBJ2-7; D is undetermined. With 0 bases removed from V and 7 bases from J, the gap between germline ends came to 13 bases. CDR1 and CDR2 from the germline V gene are KGHSH and LQKENI. This CDR3 is built from 14 residues. The CDR3 here is CASSPPSKRLEQYF. The CDR3 region has the DNA TGTGCCAGCTCACCACCCTCGAAGCGTCTGGAGCAGTACTTC.

This clonotype was seen many times. The CDR3 nucleotides are TGTGCCAGCACCAATAGGGGTACTCGCAATCAGCCCCAGCATTTT. Its translation is CASTNRGTRNQPQHF. The chain couples TRBV2 to TRBJ1-5; D is possibly TRBD1 (5 bases). Germline CDR1 and CDR2: SNHLY and FYNNEI. CDR3 length: 15 amino acids. Trimming took off 7 bases at V and 2 bases at J, with 15 bases between the two ends.

The chain uses TRBV6-1 and TRBJ1-1; TRBD1 might be the D (6 bases). This CDR3 contains 13 residues. The germline V and J ends were trimmed by 4 bases and 9 bases, with 15 bases remaining between them. Germline loops: CDR1 MNHNS, CDR2 SASEGT. The CDR3 DNA reads as TGTGCCAGCAGTGGGACCTCAGGGGTTAAAGCTTTCTTT. It encodes CASSGTSGVKAFF.

In its sample, this clonotype was seen a few times. This chain joins TRBV30 and TRBJ2-1; D might be TRBD1 or TRBD2, each matching 7 bases. Trimming took 0 bases from V and 7 from J, leaving 16 bases between them. Germline loops: CDR1 GTSNPN, CDR2 SVGIG (reference sequence). The CDR3 runs to 15 residues. The CDR3 DNA follows: TGTGCCTGGAGTGTAGGGGCAGGGGGAGGGAATGAGCAGTTCTTC. It codes for CAWSVGAGGGNEQFF.

This clonotype has at least ten counts. The V call is TRBV20-1, the J call TRBJ1-5; D not resolved. V was shortened by 3 bases and J by 11 bases, with 11 bases between the two germline ends. The CDR3 covers 11 residues. The germline V gene has CDR1 DFQATT and CDR2 SNEGSKA (reference sequence). In nucleotides, the CDR3 is TGCAGTGCTAGTTGGTCCCGTGCCCAGCATTTT. Translation: CSASWSRAQHF.

This clonotype was found many times. The genes are TRBV7-2 and TRBJ2-1, with D maybe TRBD1 (5 bases). The CDR3 is made up of 15 amino acids. Germline V gene sequence: CDR1 SGHTA, CDR2 FQGNSA. Trimming pared 3 bases from V and 3 bases from J, leaving 12 bases between. The CDR3 coding sequence is TGTGCCAGCAGCTTTAAAGACAGCGACTACAATGAGCAGTTCTTC. This translates into CASSFKDSDYNEQFF.

This clonotype was seen ten or more times. The V and J genes are TRBV12-3 or TRBV12-4 and TRBJ1-3, with 9 bases fitting TRBD1. V gave up 5 bases and J gave up 3 bases; unmatched junction bases: 8. The CDR3 loop spans 16 amino acids. DNA of the CDR3: TGTGCCAGCAGTCCGAGGACAGGGGTTGGTGGAAACACCATATATTTT. Translation: CASSPRTGVGGNTIYF.

Ten or more counts support this clonotype. The chain joins TRBV11-2 to TRBJ2-4; either TRBD1 or TRBD2 may fit D (5 bases each). The CDR3 totals 13 residues. The germline V gene encodes CDR1 SGHAT and CDR2 FQNNGV. Trimming removed 3 bases from V and 7 bases from J, with 10 bases in between. CDR3 nucleotide sequence: TGTGCCAGCAGCTTTGTGGGGGACAACATTCAGTACTTC. Protein product: CASSFVGDNIQYF. Full variable domain (outside the CDR3, taken from reference TRBV11-2 and TRBJ2-4): EAGVAQSPRYKIIEKRQSVAFWCNPISGHATLYWYQQILGQGPKLLIQFQNNGVVDDSQLPKDRFSAERLKGVDSTLKIQPAKLEDSAVYLCASSFVGDNIQYFGAGTRLSVL.

This clonotype was counted many times. The rearrangement uses TRBV27 and TRBJ1-2; D possibly corresponds to TRBD1 (5 bases). This CDR3 comprises 15 residues. Trimming stripped 10 bases from V and 3 bases from J, with 21 bases between. Germline assignment: CDR1 MNHEY and CDR2 SMNVEV (reference sequence). The CDR3 here is CATSDPRGSYYGYTF. The CDR3 DNA sequence: TGTGCCACCAGCGATCCACGGGGGAGTTACTATGGCTACACCTTC.

There are many counts of this clonotype. This sequence joins TRBV12-3 or TRBV12-4 and TRBJ1-6; possibly TRBD1 for D (5 bases). V was cut by 6 bases and J by 8 bases, with 14 bases left in between. This CDR3 has 14 amino acids. The CDR3 loop is CASSVRGFDSPLHF. DNA of the CDR3: TGTGCCAGCAGCGTAAGGGGTTTTGATTCACCCCTCCACTTT.

This clonotype was counted many times. This chain links TRBV12-3 or TRBV12-4 with TRBJ1-5; D is undetermined. The CDR3 loop spans 14 amino acids. Trimming removed 6 bases at V and 4 bases at J, with 13 bases between. CDR3 amino acids: CASSLMYGNQPQHF. The DNA of the CDR3 is TGTGCCAGCAGCCTAATGTACGGGAATCAGCCCCAGCATTTT.

In this sample, this clonotype turned up a few times. The rearrangement joins TRBV24-1 to TRBJ2-1; 8 bases match TRBD2. The ends lost 1 base at V and 6 bases at J; junction bases unmatched: 7. This CDR3 spans 16 amino acids. Germline CDR1 KGHDR, CDR2 SFDVKD. CDR3: CATSDFTSGRGNEQFF. CDR3 in DNA: TGTGCCACCAGTGATTTTACTAGCGGAAGGGGCAATGAGCAGTTCTTC.

This chain links TRBV28 with TRBJ2-1, with TRBD1 matching 7 bases. Germline lookup yields CDR1 MDHEN and CDR2 SYDVKM. The CDR3 is 14 amino acids. Trimming at V came to 7 bases and at J to 7 bases, leaving 10 bases not matched to a gene. CDR3 DNA: TGTGCCAGCAAGGAGACAGGGTTAGGGAATGAGCAGTTCTTC. Translating it yields CASKETGLGNEQFF.

CDR3 loop: CSAISGTDYGYTF. The CDR3 region has the DNA TGCAGCGCTATTTCCGGGACGGACTATGGCTACACCTTC. The V call is TRBV29-1, the J call TRBJ1-2; D possibly corresponds to TRBD1 (5 bases). Trimming pared 7 bases from V and 3 bases from J, leaving 15 bases between. Germline assignment: CDR1 SQVTM and CDR2 ANQGSEA. The CDR3 spans 13 residues.

This clonotype was counted between two and nine times. The chain links TRBV30 to TRBJ1-1; unclear D gene. This CDR3 region has 12 residues. Germline V gene sequence: CDR1 GTSNPN, CDR2 SVGIG (reference sequence). V dropped 3 bases and J dropped 4 bases, with 9 bases sitting between them. The CDR3 protein is CAWSPGTTEAFF. DNA of the CDR3: TGTGCCTGGAGCCCGGGAACCACTGAAGCTTTCTTT.

The chain joins TRBV4-2 to TRBJ2-1; TRBD2 agrees at 12 bases. The germline V gene encodes CDR1 LGHNA and CDR2 YNFKEQ. The CDR3 extends over 15 amino acids. The V and J ends lost 1 base and 6 bases, in that order; junction bases with no gene match: 1. Written as DNA, the CDR3 is TGTGCCAGCAGCCAAGCTAGCGGGAGGGCCAATGAGCAGTTCTTC. Amino acid sequence: CASSQASGRANEQFF.

This clonotype has ten or more counts. The chain has TRBV6-1 and TRBJ2-3; tentatively, D is TRBD2 (5 bases). Germline V lookup: CDR1 MNHNS, CDR2 SASEGT. This CDR3 region has 15 residues. Deletions cut 6 bases from V and 2 bases from J, with 15 bases between. The CDR3 DNA is TGTGCCAGCAGCCCCGCCGGAGGAAACACAGATACGCAGTATTTT. Its translation: CASSPAGGNTDTQYF.

The table lists this clonotype with many counts. The chain has TRBV10-3 and TRBJ2-1; D possibly corresponds to TRBD2 (6 bases). Germline loops: CDR1 ENHRY, CDR2 SYGVKD. Trimming took off 2 bases at V and 2 bases at J, with 13 bases between the two ends. The length of the CDR3 is 16 residues. The CDR3 loop reads CAISELTGVAYNEQFF. The CDR3 DNA reads TGTGCCATCAGTGAGCTCACGGGAGTCGCCTACAATGAGCAGTTCTTC.

This chain connects TRBV3-1 to TRBJ2-3, with TRBD2 matching 10 bases. The CDR3 consists of 17 residues. J was trimmed by 0 bases and V by 4 bases; bases with no gene match: 7. Germline loops: CDR1 LGHDT, CDR2 YNNKEL (reference sequence). In DNA, the CDR3 is TGTGCCAGCAGCCCTACAGGGACTAGCGCTAGCACAGATACGCAGTATTTT. Protein sequence: CASSPTGTSASTDTQYF.

This clonotype was seen more than once but under ten times. DNA of the CDR3: TGTGCCACCAGTGATCCGACCGGACAGGGAAACACCGGGGAGCTGTTTTTT. Amino acid sequence: CATSDPTGQGNTGELFF. J is TRBJ2-2 and V is TRBV24-1; 8 bases fit TRBD1. The CDR3 is made up of 17 amino acids. V lost 3 bases and J lost 2; bases outside the gene matches: 7. Germline CDR1 and CDR2: KGHDR and SFDVKD.

This clonotype has ten or more counts. This chain joins TRBV30 and TRBJ1-1; the D is unclear. Germline CDR1 GTSNPN, CDR2 SVGIG (reference sequence). CDR3 length: 12 residues. V lost 5 bases and J lost 1, with 8 bases in between. In nucleotides, the CDR3 is TGTGCCTGGGAACTGGGGAACACTGAAGCTTTCTTT. Its protein is CAWELGNTEAFF.

The chain recombines TRBV25-1 with TRBJ2-7; 10 bases match TRBD2. The CDR3 consists of 17 residues. Trimming removed 0 bases from V and 6 bases from J; junction bases left unmatched: 11. Germline values: CDR1 MGHDK, CDR2 SYGVNS. The CDR3 DNA reads TGTGCCAGCAGTGAATATAGCCCAGTGGGGACTAGCGTCGAGCAGTACTTC. It is translated as CASSEYSPVGTSVEQYF.

Ten or more counts support this clonotype. The chain has TRBV11-2 and TRBJ2-1, with 12 bases fitting TRBD2. CDR3 size: 16 residues. CDR1 and CDR2 from the germline V gene are SGHAT and FQNNGV. Trimming cost V 5 bases and J 9 bases; bases outside gene matches: 11. The CDR3 nucleotides are TGTGCCAGCAGCCTACCCATTGGACTAGCGGGACTTGAGCAGTTCTTC. Encoded protein: CASSLPIGLAGLEQFF.

This clonotype was counted at least ten times. The chain combines TRBV6-2 or TRBV6-3 with TRBJ1-1; the D gene is possibly TRBD1 (5 bases). The germline CDR1 and CDR2 sequences are MNHEY and SVGEGT. The V end lost 2 bases, the J end lost 12 bases, and 10 bases lay between the germline ends. The CDR3 is made up of 11 amino acids. The CDR3 nucleotides are TGTGCCAGCAGTTACCCGGGACTTCCTTTCTTT. It yields the protein CASSYPGLPFF.